This T cell receptor beta chain is from a study of blood T cell repertoires in COVID-19. Turning to the study itself: Collection of acute and convalescent COVID-19 samples took place in the United States, Italy and Spain.

The method was immunoSEQ multiplex PCR; TCRdb's version includes in-frame clones alone and lacks a portion of them. The sample holds under 100,000 clones, approximately 88% seen once. The germline V gene has CDR1 SGHAT and CDR2 FQDESV (reference sequence). The ends were cut back, 8 bases at V and 5 bases at J, with 18 bases in the middle. The CDR3 is 14 residues long. The rearrangement links TRBV11-1 to TRBJ1-2; D gene uncertain. Sequenced material: peripheral blood. The source of this sequence is a woman in her seventies with acute or convalescent COVID-19. Here the CDR3 DNA reads TGTGCCAGCGGAGAGAGGGCAGGATATTATGGCTACACCTTC. It encodes CASGERAGYYGYTF.